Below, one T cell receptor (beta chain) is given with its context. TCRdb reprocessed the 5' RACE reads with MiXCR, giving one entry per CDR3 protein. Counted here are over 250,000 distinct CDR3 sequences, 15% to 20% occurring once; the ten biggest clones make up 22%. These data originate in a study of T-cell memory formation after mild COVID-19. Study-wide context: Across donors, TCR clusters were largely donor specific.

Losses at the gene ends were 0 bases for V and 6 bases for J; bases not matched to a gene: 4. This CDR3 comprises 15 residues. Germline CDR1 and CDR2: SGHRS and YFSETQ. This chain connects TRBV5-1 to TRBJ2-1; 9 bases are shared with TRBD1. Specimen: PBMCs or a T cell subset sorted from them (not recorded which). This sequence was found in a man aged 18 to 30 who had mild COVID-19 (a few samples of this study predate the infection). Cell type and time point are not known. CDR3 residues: CASSLGGTGPNEQFF. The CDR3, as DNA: TGCGCCAGCAGCTTGGGGGGGACAGGGCCCAATGAGCAGTTCTTC. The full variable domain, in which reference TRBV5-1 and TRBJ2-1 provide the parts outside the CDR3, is KAGVTQTPRYLIKTRGQQVTLSCSPISGHRSVSWYQQTPGQGLQFLFEYFSETQRNKGNFPGRFSGRQFSNSRSEMNVSTLELGDSALYLCASSLGGTGPNEQFFGPGTRLTVL.